This T cell receptor beta chain was found in a study of cytomegalovirus exposure and HLA in healthy donors. In this sample, this clone turned up a few times. Its antigen is still unknown. Study observations and caveats: There were some V segments, including TRBV6-2 and TRBV6-3, excluded as indistinguishable. Later analysis suggested most CMV-associated TCR beta chains were HLA-restricted. TCR association rates varied by HLA locus in a later analysis, with DRB1 highest and HLA-C lowest. No immune exposure information besides CMV serostatus was available.

V was pared by 0 bases and J by 0 bases, with 10 bases between. Germline-derived CDR1 and CDR2 are SGHNT and YYREEE (reference sequence). The length of the CDR3 is 15 residues. 60 Vbeta and 13 Jbeta primers were used in PCR. Generated by immunoSEQ multiplex PCR, the TCRdb table keeps only in-frame clones and is missing some. This table has around 100,000 clones, more than 75% appearing once. The receptor comes from a woman between 18 and 30 years old in good health and CMV-seropositive. The sequenced material came from PBMCs. The chain joins TRBV5-4 to TRBJ2-7; no definite D call. This CDR3 reads CASSLEQTSSYEQYF. DNA of the CDR3: TGTGCCAGCAGCTTGGAACAGACAAGCTCCTACGAGCAGTACTTC.